This T cell receptor (beta chain) originates from a study of cytomegalovirus exposure and HLA in healthy donors. TCRdb's copy holds only in-frame clones and misses some; the assay was immunoSEQ multiplex PCR. The sample comprises 280,000 or so clones, more than 75% of which are singletons, and roughly 0.93% rests with the top ten. V was cut by 4 bases and J by 1 base, with 8 bases left in between. Germline CDR1 reads SGHNT; CDR2 reads YYREEE (reference sequence). The CDR3 is made up of 14 amino acids. The chain recombines TRBV5-4 with TRBJ2-2; D is perhaps TRBD1 (5 bases). The sample consisted of PBMCs. The receptor was derived from a woman in her late teens or twenties in good health and CMV-seronegative. Written as DNA, the CDR3 is TGTGCCAGCAGCACAGGTGGGAACACCGGGGAGCTGTTTTTT. Protein: CASSTGGNTGELFF.